This T cell receptor beta chain is from a study of cytomegalovirus exposure and HLA in healthy donors. This PCR relied on a set of 60 Vbeta primers and 13 Jbeta primers. Some clones are missing from TCRdb's copy, which holds only in-frame ones; the method was immunoSEQ multiplex PCR. The table includes about 110,000 clones, 76% detected once. CDR1 is MNHEY, CDR2 SMNVEV, per germline (reference sequence). This CDR3 has 17 residues. V trimming: 6 bases; J trimming: 9 bases; junction bases outside the gene matches: 17. The chain combines TRBV27 with TRBJ2-1, with TRBD2 matching 10 bases. The TCR originated in a woman aged 45-59 years in good health and CMV-seropositive. Sequencing used PBMCs. The CDR3 sequence: CASRKIVGLAGVGEQFF. For the CDR3, the DNA is TGTGCCAGCAGGAAGATCGTCGGGCTAGCGGGAGTTGGTGAGCAGTTCTTC.